This T cell receptor (beta chain) appears in the sequencing data of a study of blood T cell repertoires in COVID-19. About the study: Researchers got acute and convalescent COVID-19 samples from the United States, Italy and Spain.

Original processing methods: Nucleated cell number was recorded as an estimate derived from reference gene primer amplification. Repertoires were generated with immunoSEQ multiplex PCR, while TCRdb's copy carries only in-frame clones and drops some. Clone size and the V and J calls come from that table; the DNA yielded D and trimming. This table holds 95,000 or so clones, around 74% found once. Per germline, CDR1 SGDLS and CDR2 YYNGEE. Deletions cut 3 bases from V and 4 bases from J, with 10 bases between. CDR3 length: 13 residues. The V call is TRBV9, the J call TRBJ1-2; D may be TRBD1 (5 bases). The TCR sequence derives from a woman of 80 years or more with active or convalescent COVID-19. Sequenced material: peripheral blood. This chain's CDR3 is CASSAAGGYGYTF. Here the CDR3 DNA reads TGTGCCAGCAGCGCCGCGGGGGGCTATGGCTACACCTTC.